Listed below are T cell receptor beta chains from one sample, sequenced in a study of T-cell reconstitution after alpha-beta-depleted transplantation in children. TCRdb fed the PCR reads into MiXCR, producing one record per CDR3 protein. The profile shows about 120,000 distinct CDR3 sequences, 10% of them singletons. The sample consisted of PBMCs, taken before TCRalphabeta/CD19-depleted stem cell transplant. All receptors come from a boy younger than 10 with acute lymphoblastic leukemia, due to receive a stem cell transplant. The CDR3 runs from the conserved cysteine through the conserved F or W.

V: TRBV18
length: 16
CDR3: CASSTGTGKLNYGYTF

V: TRBV20-1
length: 12
CDR3: CSAMAGNEKLFF

V: TRBV5-1
length: 18
CDR3: CASSLASGTGGYTGELFF

V: TRBV9
length: 16
CDR3: CASSVEGLAGTDTQYF

V: TRBV5-1
length: 12
CDR3: CASSTLAGRQYF

V: TRBV27
length: 13
CDR3: CASSLRSDRPQHF

V: TRBV12-3/TRBV12-4
length: 15
CDR3: CASSADRVPNEKLFF

V: TRBV20-1
length: 16
CDR3: CSATKPGGLSRETQYF

V: TRBV2
length: 14
CDR3: CASSEVAVSYEQYF

V: TRBV6-1
length: 15
CDR3: CASSPRMAGASEQYF

V: TRBV7-2
length: 16
CDR3: CASSLSGSLSTDTQYF

V: TRBV5-1
length: 18
CDR3: CASSIGWTARGRNTEAFF

V: TRBV5-1
length: 15
CDR3: CASSGGRGTNEKLFF

V: TRBV6-5
length: 14
CDR3: CASSYPQDREGYTF

V: TRBV11-2
length: 15
CDR3: CASSPGLAGGETQYF

V: TRBV20-1
length: 12
CDR3: CSASIWNTEAFF

V: TRBV4-2
length: 16
CDR3: CASSQAIDGTSDTQYF

V: TRBV5-1
length: 16
CDR3: CASSHGTSGIGDEQFF

V: TRBV6-1
length: 14
CDR3: CASSEGPYQETQYF

V: TRBV5-1
length: 16
CDR3: CASSLVGGRGFNEQFF

V: TRBV12-3/TRBV12-4
length: 13
CDR3: CASSLDRFEKLFF

V: TRBV24-1
length: 16
CDR3: CATSDLVFGGTDTQYF

V: TRBV5-6
length: 15
CDR3: CASSFFGREYGEQYF

V: TRBV5-1
length: 14
CDR3: CASATGTFPDTQYF

V: TRBV19
length: 14
CDR3: CASSMAGVSTEAFF

V: TRBV7-6
length: 14
CDR3: CASSDLSGANVLTF